This T cell receptor (beta chain) comes out of a study of blood T cell repertoires in COVID-19. Study at large: Sample material is recorded as cDNA or gDNA derived from T cells, B-cell-depleted T cells, or PBMCs.

The data were produced by immunoSEQ multiplex PCR, yet TCRdb's version contains in-frame clones alone and is incomplete. The data show about 110,000 clones, with 70% to 85% seen just once and 7.9% held by the top ten. CDR1 and CDR2 (germline): DFQATT, SNEGSKA (reference sequence). The CDR3 sequence is 13 residues long. V lost 3 bases and J lost 2; bases outside the gene matches: 4. The sequence was obtained from a woman aged 80 or older with active or convalescent COVID-19. Sequences were obtained from peripheral blood. The chain combines TRBV20-1 with TRBJ2-7, with 7 bases that match TRBD2. The CDR3 region is CSASKGRAYEQYF. The CDR3 coding sequence is TGCAGTGCTAGTAAAGGGAGGGCCTACGAGCAGTACTTC.